One and the same sample provided the 3 T cell receptor beta chains below, sequenced in a study of cytomegalovirus exposure and HLA in healthy donors. 60 Vbeta and 13 Jbeta primers were used in PCR. The assay was immunoSEQ multiplex PCR, and TCRdb's table has in-frame clones only and misses some. Among over 95,000 clones listed, about 68% were seen once. The sample taken for sequencing was PBMCs. The source of these receptors is a woman aged 40 to 50 in good health and CMV-seropositive.

The chain is built from TRBV5-1 and TRBJ2-2; possible D gene TRBD1, 5 bases. The germline V gene has CDR1 SGHRS and CDR2 YFSETQ. CDR3 size: 14 residues. V shed 0 bases and J shed 5 bases, with 8 bases lying between them. CDR3: CASSLVPGTGELFF. The CDR3 coding sequence is TGCGCCAGCAGCTTGGTGCCAGGGACCGGGGAGCTGTTTTTT.

The chain uses TRBV30 and TRBJ1-2; tentative D call: TRBD1 (5 bases). V was clipped by 2 bases and J by 6 bases, with 13 bases between them. The CDR3 length is 13 residues. Germline V gives CDR1 GTSNPN, CDR2 SVGIG (reference sequence). The CDR3 loop reads CAWSRDVRDGYTF. CDR3 bases: TGTGCCTGGAGTAGGGATGTCAGGGATGGCTACACCTTC.

V and J are TRBV4-2 and TRBJ1-4; 10 positions match TRBD1. This CDR3 has 16 residues. Germline CDR1 reads LGHNA; CDR2 reads YNFKEQ. V gave up 3 bases and J gave up 5 bases; unmatched junction bases: 6. CDR3 in DNA: TGTGCCAGCAGCCACGTCCCGGGACAGGGGAATGAAAAACTGTTTTTT. Amino acid sequence: CASSHVPGQGNEKLFF.